This T cell receptor beta chain was sequenced for a study of OX40 agonist ivuxolimab in advanced cancers. Study as a whole: Among those enrolled, mean age was 60 years (range roughly 23 to 79) and 70% to 85% were male.

Enrollment shut out patients with autoimmune disease history or systemic immunosuppression. Generated by immunoSEQ multiplex PCR, the TCRdb table keeps only in-frame clones and is missing some. The sample includes 40,000 or so clones, more than 70% seen only once; the top ten take 12%. Trimming left V 2 bases short and J 4 bases short, with 2 bases between. This CDR3 has 11 residues. CDR1 is MNHEY, CDR2 SVGAGI, per germline. The source of this sequence is an adult with an advanced solid tumor such as melanoma, head and neck, liver or kidney cancer. Source: CD4+ or CD8+ T cells sorted from blood, taken in a trial of the OX40 agonist ivuxolimab. This chain connects TRBV6-5 to TRBJ1-1; D unresolved. The CDR3 here is CASSYGTEAFF. CDR3 nucleotides: TGTGCCAGCAGTTACGGCACTGAAGCTTTCTTT.